Listed below are T cell receptor beta chains from one sample, sequenced in a study of regulatory T cells in long-lasting Graves disease. TCRdb ran MiXCR on the multiplex PCR reads and lists one entry per CDR3 protein. In the table there are over 650,000 distinct CDR3 sequences, 25% to 35% of which are singletons. Here the sequenced sample was peripheral blood mononuclear cells (PBMCs), taken when the disease was refractory, from a patient treated with antithyroid drugs. The receptors stem from a female donor with Graves disease. Both conserved end residues are part of each CDR3. A D gene is named only where the DNA matches it firmly. Some rows mark clone size as missing; the rest say once, few, many or name a class of expanded clone.

J gene,D gene,clone size,V gene,CDR3 DNA,CDR3 protein
TRBJ1-1,NA,many,TRBV28,TGTGCCAGCAGTTCGACAGACTTTGCTCCTGAAGCTTTCTTT,CASSSTDFAPEAFF
TRBJ1-2,NA,NA,TRBV28,TGTGCCAGCAGCCTATATGGGGTCTTAAATAGCGGCTACACCTTC,CASSLYGVLNSGYTF
TRBJ1-5,TRBD1,NA,TRBV6-1,TGTGCCAGCAGTGAACACTCTCTGACAGGGGCAAGTCAGCCCCAGCATTTT,CASSEHSLTGASQPQHF
TRBJ1-2,NA,NA,TRBV7-9,TGTGCCAGCAGAAGTGAAGGAGTTGATGGCTACACCTTC,CASRSEGVDGYTF
TRBJ1-2,TRBD1,NA,TRBV10-3,TGTGCCATCAGTGTGGCAGGGGGCTATGGCTACACCTTC,CAISVAGGYGYTF
TRBJ2-2,TRBD2,NA,TRBV15,TGTGCCACCAGCAGAGGAGGACTAGCGGGCCGTACCGGGGAGCTGTTTTTT,CATSRGGLAGRTGELFF
TRBJ2-3,TRBD2,NA,TRBV20-1,TGCAGTGCTAGGGGGGTAGCGGGAGTCGCTACGCAGTATTTT,CSARGVAGVATQYF
TRBJ2-7,TRBD2,few,TRBV5-5,TGTGCCAGCAGCCCTAGGGCTAGCGGGAGAGGCGAGCAGTACTTC,CASSPRASGRGEQYF
TRBJ2-7,NA,few,TRBV11-2,TGTGCCAGCAGCTTAGAAACGAGGTACTTC,CASSLETRYF
TRBJ1-1,NA,NA,TRBV29-1,TGCAGCGTTGAAGAAAGGGGAGGTGGGACTGAAGCTTTCTTT,CSVEERGGGTEAFF
TRBJ1-2,NA,many,TRBV12-3/TRBV12-4,TGTGCCAGCAGTTTGGGCCTCCAGGGGTATGGCTACACCTTC,CASSLGLQGYGYTF
TRBJ1-2,NA,NA,TRBV28,TGTGCCAGCAGCCCTGGGATCCGGACAGCCTATGGCTACACCTTC,CASSPGIRTAYGYTF
TRBJ1-6,NA,few,TRBV20-1,TGCAGTGCAAAGGCAAGCTCCTATAATTCACCCCTCCACTTT,CSAKASSYNSPLHF
TRBJ2-5,NA,NA,TRBV20-1,TGCAGTGCTAGCCTAGGAGGGCCGCGCCAAGAGACCCAGTACTTC,CSASLGGPRQETQYF
TRBJ1-2,NA,many,TRBV11-2,TGTGCCAGCAGCTTAGCGCGGGGTGGCTACACCTTC,CASSLARGGYTF
TRBJ1-2,NA,few,TRBV7-9,TGTGCCAGCAGCACTACCGACCCCCCGGGGAATGGCTACACCTTC,CASSTTDPPGNGYTF
TRBJ1-1,NA,few,TRBV9,TGTGCCAGCAGCATAGACCCTACAATGAACACTGAAGCTTTCTTT,CASSIDPTMNTEAFF
TRBJ1-5,NA,few,TRBV5-1,TGTGCCAGCAGCTTGTTGACGGGACTAAATCAGCCCCAGCATTTT,CASSLLTGLNQPQHF
TRBJ2-5,NA,few,TRBV30,TGTGCCTGGAGTGTACTTAAGAGCGAGACCCAGTACTTC,CAWSVLKSETQYF
TRBJ2-7,TRBD2,many,TRBV20-1,TGCAGTGCTAGAAGGCGGGAGGGCCGGGGCGAGCAGTACTTC,CSARRREGRGEQYF
TRBJ1-5,TRBD1,once,TRBV4-1,TGCGCCAGCAGCCAAGCCCCCTCGACAGGGCGAATTCAGCCCCAGCATTTT,CASSQAPSTGRIQPQHF
TRBJ1-2,NA,many,TRBV2,TGTGCCAGCAGTGACCCGCAGGGTCATGGCTACACCTTC,CASSDPQGHGYTF
TRBJ1-2,NA,few,TRBV6-2/TRBV6-3,TGTGCCAGCAGTTACCCCGGGACACCAAGGAACTATGGCTACACCTTC,CASSYPGTPRNYGYTF
TRBJ1-2,TRBD1,few,TRBV6-5,TGTGCCAGCAGTTTCTCAGACAGGGGCTATGGCTACACCTTC,CASSFSDRGYGYTF
TRBJ1-1,NA,NA,TRBV7-6,TGTGCCAGCAGCCTCTCATGGGGGCAGACTGAAGCTTTCTTT,CASSLSWGQTEAFF
TRBJ2-2,TRBD1,NA,TRBV10-3,TGTGCCACCGCAGGGGGCTCCCTGCTCGGGGAGCTGTTTTTT,CATAGGSLLGELFF
TRBJ1-2,NA,NA,TRBV7-2,TGTGCCAGCAGCCATGCGGGGGGGAACTATGGCTACACCTTC,CASSHAGGNYGYTF
TRBJ1-1,NA,NA,TRBV5-1,TGCGCCAGCAGCTTGGAGGTTACTAGTGAAGCTTTCTTT,CASSLEVTSEAFF
TRBJ2-7,NA,NA,TRBV11-2,TGTGCCAGCAGCTTAGGAGCGGCCCGGGGCAGGGTCTCCTACGAGCAGTACTTC,CASSLGAARGRVSYEQYF
TRBJ2-7,TRBD2,NA,TRBV6-2/TRBV6-3,TGTGCCAGCAGTTACTCCTATCTACTAGCGGGAGCTAACTACGAGCAGTACTTC,CASSYSYLLAGANYEQYF
TRBJ1-2,NA,NA,TRBV20-1,TGCAGTGCTAGAGTTGGGGGGTGGGATGGCTACACCTTC,CSARVGGWDGYTF
TRBJ2-7,NA,few,TRBV6-1,TGTGCCGCGGGACGAGACTACGAGCAGTACTTC,CAAGRDYEQYF
TRBJ1-1,NA,once,TRBV28,TGTGCCAGCAGGAGAGGGGGGATCACTGAAGCTTTCTTT,CASRRGGITEAFF
TRBJ2-6,NA,NA,TRBV30,TGTGCCTTTCGACAGACTGGGGCCAACGTCCTGACTTTC,CAFRQTGANVLTF
TRBJ1-2,NA,NA,TRBV30,TGTGCCTGGACCCGGAGCGAGCTAGGCTATGGCTACACCTTC,CAWTRSELGYGYTF
TRBJ2-2,TRBD2,NA,TRBV6-5,TGTGCCAGCAGTTACTTTGCGGGAGTAGGGAACACCGGGGAGCTGTTTTTT,CASSYFAGVGNTGELFF